The entry that follows covers one T cell receptor (beta chain) sequence. The record originates from a study of blood T cell repertoires in COVID-19. Original data processing: Estimated nucleated cell counts came from reference gene primer amplification. Sequenced by immunoSEQ multiplex PCR; TCRdb stores in-frame clones only, minus some. V, J and clone size were drawn from that table, and D and trimming were deduced from the DNA. The table shows about 130,000 clones, with over 75% occurring only once. Trimming took 3 bases from V and 0 from J, leaving 8 bases between them. The CDR3 is made up of 14 amino acids. Germline CDR1 reads LNHDA; CDR2 reads SQIVND (reference sequence).

The clonotype originates from a woman at least 80 years old with acute or convalescent COVID-19. Sequences were obtained from peripheral blood. The chain uses TRBV19 and TRBJ1-1; maybe TRBD1 (6 bases). CDR3 nucleotide sequence: TGTGCCAGTAGTATCCAGGGGATGAACACTGAAGCTTTCTTT. This codes for CASSIQGMNTEAFF. Using reference TRBV19 and TRBJ1-1 for the parts outside the CDR3, the full variable domain is DGGITQSPKYLFRKEGQNVTLSCEQNLNHDAMYWYRQDPGQGLRLIYYSQIVNDFQKGDIAEGYSVSREKKESFPLTVTSAQKNPTAFYLCASSIQGMNTEAFFGQGTRLTVV.